The rows below give T cell receptor beta chains drawn from one sample of a study of CD8+CD57+ T cells in acquired aplastic anemia. MiXCR was run by TCRdb on the reads, yielding one entry per CDR3 protein. The sample holds approximately 220,000 distinct CDR3 sequences, about half seen once. Source material: sorted CD4+, CD8+, or CD8+CD57+ T cells (not recorded which) from PBMCs. Receptor source: a human donor with aplastic anemia. The CDR3 runs from the conserved cysteine through the conserved F or W. The D gene is left open where the match is weak. Where a row states a size, it is once, few, many or the class of an expanded clone; other rows omit it.

d_gene	v_gene	j_gene	abundance	CDR3aa	CDR3nt
NA	TRBV20-1	TRBJ1-5	NA	CSAWSGDETKPQHF	TGCAGTGCTTGGAGCGGGGACGAAACTAAGCCCCAGCATTTT
NA	TRBV7-8	TRBJ2-7	NA	CASSAPQIKPYEQYF	TGTGCCAGCAGTGCCCCACAGATTAAGCCCTACGAGCAGTACTTC
TRBD2	TRBV25-1	TRBJ2-3	NA	CASSTSGGAADTQYF	TGTGCCAGCAGTACAAGCGGGGGGGCCGCAGATACGCAGTATTTT
NA	TRBV5-1	TRBJ2-2	many	CASSPNREGTGELFF	TGCGCCAGCAGCCCAAACAGGGAGGGCACCGGGGAGCTGTTTTTT
NA	TRBV19	TRBJ2-3	many	CASSISRADTQYF	TGTGCCAGTAGTATTAGCCGGGCAGATACGCAGTATTTT
NA	TRBV25-1	TRBJ1-4	NA	CASGNPAVEKLFF	TGTGCCAGCGGTAACCCCGCGGTAGAAAAACTGTTTTTT
TRBD2	TRBV2	TRBJ2-3	NA	CASKSSGSRRDTQYF	TGTGCCAGCAAATCTAGCGGGAGTAGGAGAGATACGCAGTATTTT
NA	TRBV28	TRBJ2-5	many	CASARGGQETQYF	TGTGCCAGCGCCAGGGGTGGCCAAGAGACCCAGTACTTC
NA	TRBV15	TRBJ1-3	NA	CATSRAAGTGNTIYF	TGTGCCACCAGCAGAGCGGCGGGGACTGGAAACACCATATATTTT
TRBD1	TRBV2	TRBJ1-2	NA	CASRRGTGSYGYTF	TGTGCCAGCAGACGCGGGACAGGGAGCTATGGCTACACCTTC
TRBD2	TRBV5-1	TRBJ2-5	many	CASSIGGAQETQYF	TGCGCCAGCAGCATCGGGGGGGCCCAGGAGACCCAGTACTTC
TRBD2	TRBV11-2	TRBJ2-1	NA	CASSLTSGGNEQFF	TGTGCCAGCAGCCTAACTAGCGGGGGTAATGAGCAGTTCTTC
TRBD1	TRBV12-3/TRBV12-4	TRBJ2-7	NA	CASSYEDWTGIYEQYF	TGTGCCAGCAGTTATGAAGATTGGACAGGAATCTACGAGCAGTACTTC
TRBD1	TRBV7-8	TRBJ1-5	NA	CASSYGTGGGNQPQHF	TGTGCCAGCAGCTACGGGACAGGGGGAGGCAATCAGCCCCAGCATTTT
TRBD1	TRBV2	TRBJ1-2	NA	CASSTGTGRNYGYTF	TGTGCCAGCAGCACAGGGACAGGGCGGAACTATGGCTACACCTTC
NA	TRBV7-3	TRBJ2-1	NA	CASSFSGTSYNEQFF	TGTGCCAGCAGCTTCAGCGGTACCTCCTACAATGAGCAGTTCTTC
NA	TRBV7-3	TRBJ2-2	NA	CASGVGGLGTGELFF	TGTGCCAGCGGCGTCGGGGGGCTGGGGACCGGGGAGCTGTTTTTT
TRBD1	TRBV24-1	TRBJ1-6	NA	CATSDRDRGRGRSPLHF	TGTGCCACCAGTGATAGGGACAGGGGGCGAGGGAGGTCACCCCTCCACTTT
NA	TRBV25-1	TRBJ2-7	NA	CASSESGTYEQYF	TGTGCCAGCAGTGAATCAGGGACCTACGAGCAGTACTTC
NA	TRBV15	TRBJ2-6	NA	CATSSKGATGANVLTF	TGTGCCACCAGCAGTAAAGGGGCAACTGGGGCCAACGTCCTGACTTTC
NA	TRBV6-1	TRBJ1-5	few	CASSEAGGQNQPQHF	TGTGCCAGCAGTGAAGCGGGGGGGCAAAATCAGCCCCAGCATTTT
TRBD1	TRBV20-1	TRBJ1-2	NA	CSARNPGQGSGYTF	TGCAGTGCTAGAAACCCGGGACAGGGGTCTGGCTACACCTTC
TRBD1	TRBV15	TRBJ2-1	NA	CATSSGRDRGPSSYNEQFF	TGTGCCACCAGCAGCGGCCGGGACAGGGGCCCCAGCTCCTACAATGAGCAGTTCTTC
TRBD1	TRBV7-9	TRBJ1-1	many	CASSPDRLDAFF	TGTGCCAGCAGCCCGGACAGGTTGGATGCTTTCTTT
TRBD2	TRBV6-6	TRBJ2-7	large	CASSYSPGRDEQYF	TGTGCCAGCAGTTACTCTCCAGGGAGGGACGAGCAGTACTTC
TRBD2	TRBV20-1	TRBJ2-1	many	CSAGLAGVNEQFF	TGCAGTGCTGGACTAGCGGGGGTTAATGAGCAGTTCTTC
NA	TRBV7-9	TRBJ2-3	NA	CASSLAGIITDTQYF	TGTGCCAGCAGCTTAGCGGGGATAATCACAGATACGCAGTATTTT
NA	TRBV19	TRBJ1-2	many	CASSHGAARYGYTF	TGTGCCAGTAGTCATGGGGCAGCGAGGTATGGCTACACCTTC
TRBD1	TRBV3-1	TRBJ2-3	many	CASSQGDRATGDTQYF	TGTGCCAGCAGCCAGGGGGACAGGGCGACGGGAGATACGCAGTATTTT
NA	TRBV5-6	TRBJ2-5	NA	CASSWDRYQETQYF	TGTGCCAGCAGCTGGGACCGGTACCAAGAGACCCAGTACTTC
NA	TRBV20-1	TRBJ2-7	many	CSARDSQGYEQYF	TGCAGTGCTAGAGATAGTCAGGGCTACGAGCAGTACTTC
TRBD1	TRBV15	TRBJ2-1	many	CATSRGLPGQGNNEQFF	TGTGCCACCAGCAGAGGACTACCGGGACAGGGGAACAATGAGCAGTTCTTC
TRBD2	TRBV29-1	TRBJ2-5	NA	CSVELAGGQETQYF	TGCAGCGTTGAATTAGCGGGGGGCCAGGAGACCCAGTACTTC
TRBD2	TRBV7-6	TRBJ2-1	NA	CASSLGPAGDYNEQFF	TGTGCCAGCAGCTTAGGCCCAGCGGGGGACTACAATGAGCAGTTCTTC
NA	TRBV7-2	TRBJ1-1	NA	CASSDDRFEAFF	TGTGCCAGCAGCGATGACAGGTTTGAAGCTTTCTTT
NA	TRBV6-5	TRBJ1-2	NA	CASKLPGRLGYTF	TGTGCCAGCAAACTGCCGGGACGTCTTGGCTACACCTTC
TRBD1	TRBV2	TRBJ2-2	many	CASSEQGANTGELFF	TGTGCCAGCAGTGAACAGGGGGCTAACACCGGGGAGCTGTTTTTT
NA	TRBV20-1	TRBJ2-7	many	CSANGQSDRSYEQYF	TGCAGTGCTAACGGCCAAAGTGACAGATCCTACGAGCAGTACTTC
TRBD1	TRBV15	TRBJ2-7	NA	CAIGRDSYEQYF	TGTGCCATTGGCCGGGACAGCTACGAGCAGTACTTC
NA	TRBV7-9	TRBJ1-2	once	CASSRLRALGGYTF	TGTGCCAGCAGCCGACTTCGGGCGTTGGGCGGCTACACCTTC
TRBD1	TRBV24-1	TRBJ2-7	NA	CATSDKRTGSYEQYF	TGTGCCACCAGTGACAAACGGACAGGGAGTTACGAGCAGTACTTC
NA	TRBV5-1	TRBJ2-3	NA	CASSLGEWVDTQYF	TGCGCCAGCAGCTTGGGCGAATGGGTGGATACGCAGTATTTT
NA	TRBV18	TRBJ2-5	NA	CASSPSVETQYF	TGTGCCAGCTCACCGTCGGTTGAGACCCAGTACTTC
NA	TRBV19	TRBJ1-1	many	CASSNRENTEAFF	TGTGCCAGTAGTAACAGGGAGAACACTGAAGCTTTCTTT
NA	TRBV9	TRBJ2-7	once	CASSQTSSEQYF	TGTGCCAGCAGCCAGACTAGTTCCGAGCAGTACTTC
TRBD1	TRBV7-2	TRBJ1-2	NA	CASLGGQANYGYTF	TGTGCCAGCTTGGGGGGACAGGCTAACTATGGCTACACCTTC
NA	TRBV12-3/TRBV12-4	TRBJ1-1	many	CASSFAWNTEAFF	TGTGCCAGCAGTTTTGCGTGGAACACTGAAGCTTTCTTT
NA	TRBV25-1	TRBJ1-6	NA	CASRRVVNSPLHF	TGTGCCAGCCGCAGGGTAGTGAATTCACCCCTCCACTTT
TRBD1	TRBV11-2	TRBJ1-4	many	CASSLTGDEKLFF	TGTGCCAGCAGCTTAACAGGGGATGAAAAACTGTTTTTT
TRBD2	TRBV11-2	TRBJ2-1	few	CASSIRASGGAGNEQFF	TGTGCCAGCAGTATTCGGGCTAGCGGGGGGGCAGGGAATGAGCAGTTCTTC
TRBD1	TRBV9	TRBJ1-2	few	CASSATGTRGYTF	TGTGCCAGCAGCGCGACAGGGACGCGTGGCTACACCTTC
NA	TRBV12-3/TRBV12-4	TRBJ1-5	few	CASSQKGWSNQPQHF	TGTGCCAGCAGCCAAAAGGGTTGGAGCAATCAGCCCCAGCATTTT
TRBD2	TRBV4-2	TRBJ2-1	many	CASSQNRGTNNNEQFF	TGTGCCAGCAGCCAAAATAGAGGGACTAATAACAATGAGCAGTTCTTC
NA	TRBV7-2	TRBJ2-2	NA	CASSLRISGPGELVF	TGTGCCAGCAGCTTACGTATTAGCGGACCAGGGGAGCTGGTTTTT
NA	TRBV7-2	TRBJ2-2	many	CASSLEGSSNTGELFF	TGTGCCAGCAGCTTAGAAGGCAGCTCAAACACCGGGGAGCTGTTTTTT
TRBD1	TRBV10-3	TRBJ2-5	NA	CAISERGQGGQETQYF	TGTGCCATCAGTGAGCGGGGACAGGGGGGCCAAGAGACCCAGTACTTC
NA	TRBV19	TRBJ2-3	many	CASSSNPGTDTQYF	TGTGCCAGTAGTTCTAACCCCGGAACAGATACGCAGTATTTT
NA	TRBV7-9	TRBJ1-6	NA	CASSSEGNNSPLHF	TGTGCCAGCAGCTCTGAGGGGAATAATTCACCCCTCCACTTT
TRBD2	TRBV5-1	TRBJ2-2	NA	CASSLITQRTSGINTGELFF	TGCGCCAGCAGCCTTATTACTCAGAGGACTAGCGGGATAAACACCGGGGAGCTGTTTTTT